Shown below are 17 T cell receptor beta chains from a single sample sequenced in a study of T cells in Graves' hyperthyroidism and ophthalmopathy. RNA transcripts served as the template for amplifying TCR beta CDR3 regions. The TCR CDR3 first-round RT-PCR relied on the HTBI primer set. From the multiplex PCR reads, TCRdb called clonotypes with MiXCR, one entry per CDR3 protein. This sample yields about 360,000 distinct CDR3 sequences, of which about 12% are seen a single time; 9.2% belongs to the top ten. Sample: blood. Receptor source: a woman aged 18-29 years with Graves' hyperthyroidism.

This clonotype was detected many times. CDR3 coding DNA: TGTGCCAGCAGCTTACCAACAGGAACCACCGGGGAGCTGTTTTTT. Its protein is CASSLPTGTTGELFF. V is TRBV11-2 and J is TRBJ2-2; possible D gene TRBD1, 5 bases. CDR3 size: 15 residues. Trimming took 2 bases from V and 4 from J, leaving 11 bases between them. Germline CDR1 reads SGHAT; CDR2 reads FQNNGV.

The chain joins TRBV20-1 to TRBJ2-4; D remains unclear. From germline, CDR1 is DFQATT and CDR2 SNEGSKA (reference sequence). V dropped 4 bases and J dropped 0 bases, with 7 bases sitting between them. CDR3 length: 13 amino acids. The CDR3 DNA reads TGCAGTGCTAAAACAACAGCCAAAAACATTCAGTACTTC. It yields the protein CSAKTTAKNIQYF.

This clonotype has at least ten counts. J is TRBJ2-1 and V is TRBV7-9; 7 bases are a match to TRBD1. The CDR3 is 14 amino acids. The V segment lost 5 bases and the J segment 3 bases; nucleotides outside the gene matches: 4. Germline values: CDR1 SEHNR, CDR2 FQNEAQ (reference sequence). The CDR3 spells CASSPGDSYNEQFF. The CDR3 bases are TGTGCCAGCAGCCCCGGGGACAGCTACAATGAGCAGTTCTTC.

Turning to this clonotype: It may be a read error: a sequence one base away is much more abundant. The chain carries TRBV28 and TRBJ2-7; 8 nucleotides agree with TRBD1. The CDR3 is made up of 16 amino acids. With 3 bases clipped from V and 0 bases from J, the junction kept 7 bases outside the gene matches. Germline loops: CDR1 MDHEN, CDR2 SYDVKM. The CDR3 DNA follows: TGTGCCAGCAGTTTGGGACCGGGACAGGCCTCCTACGAGCAGTACTTC. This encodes CASSLGPGQASYEQYF.

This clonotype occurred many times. The CDR3 loop is CASRPGLLKYNEQFF. The CDR3 region has the DNA TGTGCCAGCAGGCCGGGACTCTTGAAATACAATGAGCAGTTCTTC. V is TRBV28 and J is TRBJ2-1; the D gene is possibly TRBD2 (6 bases). The CDR3 has 15 amino acids. Germline values: CDR1 MDHEN, CDR2 SYDVKM. Deletions cut 6 bases from V and 4 bases from J, with 16 bases between.

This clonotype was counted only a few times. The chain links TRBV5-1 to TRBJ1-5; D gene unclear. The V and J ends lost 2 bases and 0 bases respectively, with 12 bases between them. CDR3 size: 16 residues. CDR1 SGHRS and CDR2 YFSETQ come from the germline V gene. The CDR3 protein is CASSLSGLDSNQPQHF. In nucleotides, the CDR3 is TGCGCCAGCAGCTTATCAGGACTCGATAGCAATCAGCCCCAGCATTTT.

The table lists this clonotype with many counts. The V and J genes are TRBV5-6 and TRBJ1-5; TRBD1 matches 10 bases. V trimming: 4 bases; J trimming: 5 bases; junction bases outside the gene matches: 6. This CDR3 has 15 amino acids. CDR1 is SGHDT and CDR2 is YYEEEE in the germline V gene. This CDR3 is CASSRGQGVDQPQHF. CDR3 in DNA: TGTGCCAGCAGCCGTGGACAGGGGGTCGATCAGCCCCAGCATTTT.

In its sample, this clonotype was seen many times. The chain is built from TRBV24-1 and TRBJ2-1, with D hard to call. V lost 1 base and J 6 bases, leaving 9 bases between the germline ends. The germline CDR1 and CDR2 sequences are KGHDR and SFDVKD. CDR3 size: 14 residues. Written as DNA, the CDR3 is TGTGCCACCAGTGATTTCGGGTACCCCAATGAGCAGTTCTTC. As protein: CATSDFGYPNEQFF.

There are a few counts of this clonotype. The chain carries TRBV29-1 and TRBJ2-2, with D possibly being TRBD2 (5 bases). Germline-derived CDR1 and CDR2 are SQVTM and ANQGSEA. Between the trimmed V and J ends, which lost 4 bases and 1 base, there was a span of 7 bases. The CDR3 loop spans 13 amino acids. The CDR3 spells CSVVRGNTGELFF. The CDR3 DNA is TGCAGCGTTGTACGGGGGAACACCGGGGAGCTGTTTTTT.

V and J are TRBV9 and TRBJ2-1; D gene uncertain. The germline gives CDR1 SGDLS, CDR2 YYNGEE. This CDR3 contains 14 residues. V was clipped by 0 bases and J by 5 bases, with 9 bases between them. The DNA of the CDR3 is TGTGCCAGCAGCGTAGTGCAAGAGGACAATGAGCAGTTCTTC. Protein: CASSVVQEDNEQFF.

The CDR3 nucleotides are TGTGCCAGCAGTTACTCGACTAGCGGGAATGAGCAGTTCTTC. The encoded protein is CASSYSTSGNEQFF. The gene calls are TRBV6-2 or TRBV6-3 and TRBJ2-1; 10 bases line up with TRBD2. The V segment lost 0 bases and the J segment 7 bases; nucleotides outside the gene matches: 0. This CDR3 contains 14 residues. Germline loops: CDR1 MNHEY, CDR2 SVGEGT.

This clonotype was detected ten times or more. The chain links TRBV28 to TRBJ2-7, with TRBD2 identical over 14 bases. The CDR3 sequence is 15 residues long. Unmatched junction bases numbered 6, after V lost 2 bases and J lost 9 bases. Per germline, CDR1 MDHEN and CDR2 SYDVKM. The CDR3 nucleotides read TGTGCCAGCAGTTTACTCCGACTAGCGGGAGGGGGGCAGTACTTC. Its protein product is CASSLLRLAGGGQYF.

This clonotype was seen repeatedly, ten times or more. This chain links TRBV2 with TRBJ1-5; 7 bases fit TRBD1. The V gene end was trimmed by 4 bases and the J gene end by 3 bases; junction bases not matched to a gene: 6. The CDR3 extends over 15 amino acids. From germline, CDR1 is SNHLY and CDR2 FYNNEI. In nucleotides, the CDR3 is TGTGCCAGCAGTGGAACAGGGGCGAACAATCAGCCCCAGCATTTT. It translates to CASSGTGANNQPQHF.

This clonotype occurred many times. The CDR3 protein is CASSLFKFSTSGYTF. The CDR3 DNA sequence: TGTGCCAGCAGTTTGTTTAAGTTCAGTACTAGTGGCTACACCTTC. The rearrangement uses TRBV28 and TRBJ1-2; D uncertain. Deletions cut 3 bases from V and 7 bases from J, with 18 bases between. Germline V gene sequence: CDR1 MDHEN, CDR2 SYDVKM. This CDR3 region has 15 residues.

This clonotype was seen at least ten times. Here the CDR3 DNA reads TGTGCCAGCAGCCTGGGACTAGCGGGAGACAATGAGCAGTTCTTC. This sequence encodes CASSLGLAGDNEQFF. The J gene is TRBJ2-1, the V gene TRBV7-2; 14 bases are shared with TRBD2. Germline CDR1 reads SGHTA; CDR2 reads FQGNSA. After removal of 5 bases from V and 5 bases from J, the junction contained 2 bases not matched to a gene. The CDR3 totals 15 residues.

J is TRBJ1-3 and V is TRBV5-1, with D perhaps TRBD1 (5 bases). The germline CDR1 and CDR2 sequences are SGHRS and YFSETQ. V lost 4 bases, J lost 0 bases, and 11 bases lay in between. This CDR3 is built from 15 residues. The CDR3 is CASSPGLNSGNTIYF. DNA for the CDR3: TGCGCCAGCAGCCCGGGACTGAACTCTGGAAACACCATATATTTT.

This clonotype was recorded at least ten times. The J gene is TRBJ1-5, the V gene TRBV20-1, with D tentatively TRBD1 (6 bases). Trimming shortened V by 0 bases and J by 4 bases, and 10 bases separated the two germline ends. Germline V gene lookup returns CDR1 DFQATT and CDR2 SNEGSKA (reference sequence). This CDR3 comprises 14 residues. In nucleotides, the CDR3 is TGCAGTGCTAGAGAGTGGACAGCTAATCAGCCCCAGCATTTT. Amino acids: CSAREWTANQPQHF.